This T cell receptor (beta chain) comes out of a study of blood T cell repertoires in COVID-19. Overall study: Sites across the United States, Italy and Spain contributed samples from acute and convalescent COVID-19. PBMCs, B-cell-depleted T cells, or T cells provided the cDNA or gDNA that made up the material.

Under the authors' procedure: Amplification with reference gene primers provided the estimates of nucleated cell counts. Clones were read by immunoSEQ multiplex PCR, and TCRdb kept only the in-frame ones, dropping some. The V and J calls and clone size come from that table; D and trimming were worked out from the DNA. The table includes 150,000 or so clones, more than 70% detected once. From germline, CDR1 is KGHSH and CDR2 LQKENI. V lost 3 bases, J lost 4 bases, and 22 bases lay in between. The CDR3 has 18 residues. The rearrangement joins TRBV18 to TRBJ2-1; D is undetermined. Sequenced material: peripheral blood. This sequence was found in a man in his late teens or twenties with active or convalescent COVID-19. The CDR3 reads CASSPEHQITFWYNEQFF. The DNA of the CDR3 is TGTGCCAGCTCACCTGAACATCAAATCACCTTTTGGTACAATGAGCAGTTCTTC.